The 14 T cell receptor beta chains listed next were all sequenced from one sample in a study of blood T cell repertoires in COVID-19. Using immunoSEQ multiplex PCR, the repertoire was profiled, and TCRdb retains in-frame clones only, with some absent. The sample consists of a few hundred thousand clones, 88% of them appearing once. The specimen was PBMCs or T cells enriched from blood (not recorded which). The receptors come from a woman in her forties or fifties who had recovered from COVID-19.

This clone has a handful of counts. The genes are TRBV4-2 and TRBJ2-7; 11 positions agree with TRBD2. After removal of 2 bases from V and 4 bases from J, the junction contained 7 bases not matched to a gene. The CDR3 has 16 amino acids. Germline values: CDR1 LGHNA, CDR2 YNFKEQ. CDR3 DNA sequence: TGTGCCAGCAGCCAACAGACTAGCGGGAAATCGTACGAGCAGTACTTC. Amino acid sequence: CASSQQTSGKSYEQYF.

The CDR3 spells CASSLGGQGLGETQYF. DNA of the CDR3: TGTGCCAGCAGCTTGGGCGGACAGGGGTTAGGTGAGACCCAGTACTTC. J is TRBJ2-5 and V is TRBV11-3; 9 nucleotides agree with TRBD1. CDR1 SGHNT and CDR2 YENEEA come from the germline V gene. Trimming removed 3 bases from V and 5 bases from J; junction bases left unmatched: 10. The length of the CDR3 is 16 residues.

The chain links TRBV4-3 to TRBJ2-7, with 7 bases identical to TRBD1. V was clipped by 1 base and J by 6 bases; unmatched bases: 3. The CDR3 has 13 amino acids. Germline V lookup: CDR1 LGHNA, CDR2 YSLEER. CDR3 coding DNA: TGCGCCAGCAGCCAAGTTGAGGGGGCCGAGCAGTACTTC. Its translation is CASSQVEGAEQYF.

This clone was detected once. This sequence joins TRBV5-1 and TRBJ2-2; a weak D match, TRBD1 (5 bases). CDR3 length: 17 amino acids. The germline gives CDR1 SGHRS, CDR2 YFSETQ. The V gene lost 4 bases and the J gene lost 0 bases, with 16 bases spanning the gap. In DNA form, the CDR3 reads TGCGCCAGCAGCCCCCGATGGGGCCAAACGAACACCGGGGAGCTGTTTTTT. Its protein product is CASSPRWGQTNTGELFF.

This chain joins TRBV20-1 and TRBJ2-2; 14 bases are shared with TRBD2. Trimming cost V 3 bases and J 5 bases; bases outside gene matches: 11. In germline, CDR1 is DFQATT, CDR2 SNEGSKA (reference sequence). The CDR3 loop spans 18 amino acids. In DNA, the CDR3 is TGCAGTGCTAGTCCGGGGGGACTAGCGGGAGCAGGGACCGGGGAGCTGTTTTTT. It translates to CSASPGGLAGAGTGELFF.

As concerns this clone: The same CDR3 arises from other DNA sequences in this sample as well. J is TRBJ2-7 and V is TRBV5-1; 7 bases are a match to TRBD1. The germline V gene encodes CDR1 SGHRS and CDR2 YFSETQ. Germline trimming cut 4 bases from V and 1 base from J; bases unmatched to any gene: 8. The CDR3 covers 15 residues. This CDR3 reads CASSLAPGQSYEQYF. In nucleotides, the CDR3 is TGCGCCAGCAGCCTCGCCCCGGGACAGTCCTACGAGCAGTACTTC.

This rearrangement joins TRBV19 to TRBJ2-6; no clear D gene. The CDR3 length is 15 residues. Between the trimmed V and J ends, which lost 3 bases and 2 bases, there was a span of 8 bases. Per the germline V gene, CDR1 is LNHDA and CDR2 is SQIVND (reference sequence). The chain's CDR3 is CASSIRGTGANVLTF. The CDR3 DNA reads as TGTGCCAGTAGTATCAGAGGTACTGGGGCCAACGTCCTGACTTTC.

The rearrangement uses TRBV24-1 and TRBJ2-1, with 8 bases fitting TRBD2. This CDR3 region has 16 residues. The V gene's germline CDR1 is KGHDR and CDR2 SFDVKD. The V and J ends lost 0 bases and 4 bases, in that order; junction bases with no gene match: 4. The CDR3 region is CATSDLASGSYNEQFF. CDR3 bases: TGTGCCACCAGTGATTTGGCCAGCGGGAGTTACAATGAGCAGTTCTTC.

The chain carries TRBV5-1 and TRBJ2-7; possibly TRBD2 for D (6 bases). Trimming shortened V by 0 bases and J by 6 bases, and 22 bases separated the two germline ends. In germline, CDR1 is SGHRS, CDR2 YFSETQ. The CDR3 totals 17 residues. CDR3 bases: TGCGCCAGCAGCTTGGCGGGGCAGGTCTTTTACGGGGGCGAGCAGTACTTC. This codes for CASSLAGQVFYGGEQYF.

The V and J genes are TRBV5-1 and TRBJ1-5; the D is unclear. The germline gives CDR1 SGHRS, CDR2 YFSETQ. This CDR3 has 13 amino acids. Trimming left V 5 bases short and J 4 bases short, with 10 bases between. The CDR3 bases are TGCGCCAGCAGTTATGCAGAAAATCAGCCCCAGCATTTT. This encodes CASSYAENQPQHF.

The chain recombines TRBV6-1 with TRBJ1-1; D may be TRBD1 (5 bases). V was trimmed by 2 bases and J by 0 bases, leaving 13 bases between them. The germline V gene has CDR1 MNHNS and CDR2 SASEGT. CDR3 length: 16 residues. The CDR3 DNA sequence: TGTGCCAGCAGTGAATTCAGAACAGGAATGAACACTGAAGCTTTCTTT. Amino acids: CASSEFRTGMNTEAFF.

The chain combines TRBV10-3 with TRBJ2-7; D gene ambiguous. Germline assignment: CDR1 ENHRY and CDR2 SYGVKD. The ends were cut back, 7 bases at V and 4 bases at J, with 8 bases in the middle. The CDR3 spans 11 residues. The CDR3 region is CAINRGYEQYF. Here the CDR3 DNA reads TGTGCCATCAATAGAGGTTACGAGCAGTACTTC.

V and J are TRBV27 and TRBJ1-1; D is uncertain. The CDR3 runs 11 residues. Per germline, CDR1 MNHEY and CDR2 SMNVEV (reference sequence). V dropped 3 bases and J dropped 6 bases, with 5 bases sitting between them. DNA of the CDR3: TGTGCCAGCAGTTTCGGGGCTGAAGCTTTCTTT. It codes for CASSFGAEAFF.

The chain couples TRBV5-5 to TRBJ1-1; 9 positions match TRBD1. Looked up from germline, CDR1 is SGHKS and CDR2 is YYEKEE (reference sequence). This CDR3 is 15 amino acids long. V shed 4 bases and J 3 bases; nucleotides not matched to a gene: 7. The CDR3 loop reads CASSQGTGTYTEAFF. The CDR3 DNA follows: TGTGCCAGCAGCCAAGGGACAGGGACCTACACTGAAGCTTTCTTT.